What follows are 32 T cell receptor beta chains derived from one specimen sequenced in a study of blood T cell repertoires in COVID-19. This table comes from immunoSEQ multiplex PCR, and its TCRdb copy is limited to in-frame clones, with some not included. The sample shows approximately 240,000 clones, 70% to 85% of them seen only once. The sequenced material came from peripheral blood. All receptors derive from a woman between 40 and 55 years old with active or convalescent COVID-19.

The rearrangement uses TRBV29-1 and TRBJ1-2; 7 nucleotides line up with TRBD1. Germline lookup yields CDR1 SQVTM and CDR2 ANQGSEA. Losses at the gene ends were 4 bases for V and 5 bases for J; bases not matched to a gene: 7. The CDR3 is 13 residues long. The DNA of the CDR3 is TGCAGCGTTGGCGGGACAGCTTTATATGGCTACACCTTC. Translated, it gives CSVGGTALYGYTF.

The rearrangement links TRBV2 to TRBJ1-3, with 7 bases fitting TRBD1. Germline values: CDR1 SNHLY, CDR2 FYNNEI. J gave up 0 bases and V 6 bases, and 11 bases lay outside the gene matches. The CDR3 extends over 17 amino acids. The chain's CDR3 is CASSSGQTSSSGNTIYF. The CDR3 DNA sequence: TGTGCCAGCAGCTCGGGACAGACGAGTTCCTCTGGAAACACCATATATTTT. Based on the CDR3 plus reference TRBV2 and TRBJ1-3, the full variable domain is EPEVTQTPSHQVTQMGQEVILRCVPISNHLYFYWYRQILGQKVEFLVSFYNNEISEKSEIFDDQFSVERPDGSNFTLKIRSTKLEDSAMYFCASSSGQTSSSGNTIYFGEGSWLTVV.

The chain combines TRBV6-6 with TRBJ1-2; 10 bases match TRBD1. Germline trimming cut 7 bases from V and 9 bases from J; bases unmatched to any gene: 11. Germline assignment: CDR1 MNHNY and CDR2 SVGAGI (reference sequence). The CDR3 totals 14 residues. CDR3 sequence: CASKTTGTGVRYTF. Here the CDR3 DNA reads TGTGCCAGCAAAACTACCGGGACAGGGGTTCGCTACACCTTC.

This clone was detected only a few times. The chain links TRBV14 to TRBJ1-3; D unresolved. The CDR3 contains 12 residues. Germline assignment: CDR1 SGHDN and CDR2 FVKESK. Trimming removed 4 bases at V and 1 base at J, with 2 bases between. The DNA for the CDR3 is TGTGCCAGCAGCCCATCTGGAAACACCATATATTTT. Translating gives CASSPSGNTIYF.

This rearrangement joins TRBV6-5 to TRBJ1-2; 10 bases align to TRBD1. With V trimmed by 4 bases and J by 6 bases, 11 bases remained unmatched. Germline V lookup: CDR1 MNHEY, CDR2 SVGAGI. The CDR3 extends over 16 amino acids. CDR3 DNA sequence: TGTGCCAGCAGTTTCTATCGGACAGGGGGAGATGATGGCTACACCTTC. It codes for CASSFYRTGGDDGYTF.

CDR3: CASSLWGRGGGEKLFF. DNA of the CDR3: TGTGCCAGCAGTTTATGGGGGAGGGGCGGAGGTGAAAAACTGTTTTTT. The chain employs TRBV28 and TRBJ1-4, with D perhaps TRBD1 (5 bases). V lost 0 bases, J lost 7 bases, and 15 bases lay in between. The CDR3 loop spans 16 amino acids. The germline V gene has CDR1 MDHEN and CDR2 SYDVKM.

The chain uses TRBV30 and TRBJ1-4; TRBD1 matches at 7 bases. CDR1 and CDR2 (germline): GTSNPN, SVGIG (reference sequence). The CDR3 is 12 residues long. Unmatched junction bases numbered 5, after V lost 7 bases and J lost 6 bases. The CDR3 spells CAFRDRDEKLFF. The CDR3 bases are TGTGCCTTCCGGGACAGAGATGAAAAACTGTTTTTT.

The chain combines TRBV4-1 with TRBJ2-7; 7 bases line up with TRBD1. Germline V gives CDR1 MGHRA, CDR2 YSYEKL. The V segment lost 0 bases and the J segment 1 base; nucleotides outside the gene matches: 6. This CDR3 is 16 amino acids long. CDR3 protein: CASSQDWPGGSYEQYV. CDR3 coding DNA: TGCGCCAGCAGCCAAGATTGGCCAGGGGGTTCCTACGAGCAGTACGTC.

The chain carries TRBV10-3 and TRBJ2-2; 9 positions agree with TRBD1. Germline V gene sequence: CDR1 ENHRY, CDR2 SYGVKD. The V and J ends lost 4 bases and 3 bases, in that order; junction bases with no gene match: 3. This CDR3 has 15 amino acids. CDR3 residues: CAISGWTGDTGELFF. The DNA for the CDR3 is TGTGCCATCAGTGGATGGACAGGGGACACCGGGGAGCTGTTTTTT.

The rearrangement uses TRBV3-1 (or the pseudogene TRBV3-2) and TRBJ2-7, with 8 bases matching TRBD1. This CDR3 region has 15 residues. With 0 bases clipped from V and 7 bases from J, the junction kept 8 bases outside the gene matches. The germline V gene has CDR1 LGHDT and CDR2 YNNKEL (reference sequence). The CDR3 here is CASSQDTTGAGEQYF. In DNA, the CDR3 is TGTGCCAGCAGCCAAGATACGACAGGGGCAGGAGAGCAGTACTTC.

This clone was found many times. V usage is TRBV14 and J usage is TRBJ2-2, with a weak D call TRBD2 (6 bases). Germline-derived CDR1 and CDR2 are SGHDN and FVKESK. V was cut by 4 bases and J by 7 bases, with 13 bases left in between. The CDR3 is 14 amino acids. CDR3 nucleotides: TGTGCCAGCAGCCCGGGACTTAAACGCGGGGAGCTGTTTTTT. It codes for CASSPGLKRGELFF.

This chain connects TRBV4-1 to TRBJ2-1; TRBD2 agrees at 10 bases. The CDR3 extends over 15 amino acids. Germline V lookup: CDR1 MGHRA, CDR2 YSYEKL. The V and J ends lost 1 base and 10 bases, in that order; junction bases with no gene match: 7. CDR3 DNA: TGCGCCAGCAGCCAAGTGTCCGGGACTAGCGTCGAGCAGTTCTTC. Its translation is CASSQVSGTSVEQFF.

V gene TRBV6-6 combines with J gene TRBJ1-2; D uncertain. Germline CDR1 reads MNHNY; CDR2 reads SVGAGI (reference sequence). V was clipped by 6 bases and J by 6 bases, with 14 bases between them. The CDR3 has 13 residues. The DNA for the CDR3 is TGTGCCAGCAGCAAAGATCTAACTGATGGCTACACCTTC. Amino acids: CASSKDLTDGYTF.

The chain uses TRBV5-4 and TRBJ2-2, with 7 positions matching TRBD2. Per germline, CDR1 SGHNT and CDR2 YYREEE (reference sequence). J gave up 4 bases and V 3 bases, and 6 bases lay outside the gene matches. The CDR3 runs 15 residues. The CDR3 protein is CASSWEGGGTGELFF. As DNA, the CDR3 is TGTGCCAGCAGCTGGGAGGGCGGGGGCACCGGGGAGCTGTTTTTT.

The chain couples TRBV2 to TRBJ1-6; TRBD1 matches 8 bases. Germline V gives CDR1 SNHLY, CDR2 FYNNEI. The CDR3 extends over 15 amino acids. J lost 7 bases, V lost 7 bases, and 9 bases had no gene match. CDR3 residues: CASMRPGGSNSPLHF. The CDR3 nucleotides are TGTGCCAGCATGCGGCCAGGGGGCTCCAATTCACCCCTCCACTTT.

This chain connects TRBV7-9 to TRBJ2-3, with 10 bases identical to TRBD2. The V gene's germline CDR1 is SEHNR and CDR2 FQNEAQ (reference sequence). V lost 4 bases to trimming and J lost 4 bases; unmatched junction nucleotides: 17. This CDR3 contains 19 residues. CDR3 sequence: CASSSKTGIAGGRPDTQYF. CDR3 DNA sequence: TGTGCCAGCAGCTCAAAGACGGGGATAGCGGGGGGTCGCCCAGATACGCAGTATTTT.

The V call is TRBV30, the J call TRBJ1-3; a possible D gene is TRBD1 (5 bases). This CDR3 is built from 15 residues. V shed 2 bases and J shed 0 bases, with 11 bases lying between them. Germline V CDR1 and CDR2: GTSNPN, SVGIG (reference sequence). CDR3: CAWSWGGGSGNTIYF. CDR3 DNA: TGTGCCTGGAGTTGGGGCGGCGGCTCTGGAAACACCATATATTTT. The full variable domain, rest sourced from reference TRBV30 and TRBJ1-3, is SQTIHQWPATLVQPVGSPLSLECTVEGTSNPNLYWYRQAAGRGLQLLFYSVGIGQISSEVPQNLSASRPQDRQFILSSKKLLLSDSGFYLCAWSWGGGSGNTIYFGEGSWLTVV.

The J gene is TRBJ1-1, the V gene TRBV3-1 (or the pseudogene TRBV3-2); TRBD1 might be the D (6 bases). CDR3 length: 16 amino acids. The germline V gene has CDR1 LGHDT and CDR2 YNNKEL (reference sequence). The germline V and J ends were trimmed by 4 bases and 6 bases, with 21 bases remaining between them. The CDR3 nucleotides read TGTGCCAGCAGCCGAAAAACAGGGCTCAGTACCGCTGAAGCTTTCTTT. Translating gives CASSRKTGLSTAEAFF.

CDR3 sequence: CASRRTATGQDYEQYV. CDR3 DNA sequence: TGTGCCAGCAGGAGAACAGCCACGGGACAAGACTACGAGCAGTACGTC. The chain employs TRBV5-5 and TRBJ2-7; maybe TRBD1 (6 bases). Germline CDR1 and CDR2: SGHKS and YYEKEE (reference sequence). With 5 bases removed from V and 3 bases from J, the gap between germline ends came to 21 bases. The CDR3 runs 16 residues.

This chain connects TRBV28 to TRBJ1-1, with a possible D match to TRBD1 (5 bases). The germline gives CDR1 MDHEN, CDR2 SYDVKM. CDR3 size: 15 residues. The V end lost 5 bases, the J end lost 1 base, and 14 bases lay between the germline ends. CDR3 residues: CASSGKGRRNTEAFF. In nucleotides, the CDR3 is TGTGCCAGCAGTGGAAAGGGGCGCCGGAACACTGAAGCTTTCTTT.

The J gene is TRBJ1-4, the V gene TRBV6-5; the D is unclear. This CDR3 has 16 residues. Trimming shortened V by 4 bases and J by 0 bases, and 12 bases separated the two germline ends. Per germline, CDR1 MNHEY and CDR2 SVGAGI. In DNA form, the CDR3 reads TGTGCCAGCAGTTCCCTCTTGCGGACAACTAATGAAAAACTGTTTTTT. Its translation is CASSSLLRTTNEKLFF.

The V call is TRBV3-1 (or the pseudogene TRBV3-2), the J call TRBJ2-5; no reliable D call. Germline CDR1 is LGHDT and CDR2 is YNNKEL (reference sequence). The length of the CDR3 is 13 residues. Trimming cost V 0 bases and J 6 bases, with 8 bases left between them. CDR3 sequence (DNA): TGTGCCAGCAGCCAAGATCCAGGTCAGACCCAGTACTTC. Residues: CASSQDPGQTQYF.

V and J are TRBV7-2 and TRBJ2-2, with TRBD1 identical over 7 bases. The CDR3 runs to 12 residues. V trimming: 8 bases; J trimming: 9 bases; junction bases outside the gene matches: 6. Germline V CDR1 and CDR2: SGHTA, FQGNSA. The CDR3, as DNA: TGTGCCAGCGGCCGACAGGGCCGGGAGCTGTTTTTT. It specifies CASGRQGRELFF.

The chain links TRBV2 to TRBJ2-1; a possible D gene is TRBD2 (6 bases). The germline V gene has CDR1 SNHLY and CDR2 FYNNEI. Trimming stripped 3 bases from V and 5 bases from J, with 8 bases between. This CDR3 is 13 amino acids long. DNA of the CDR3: TGTGCCAGCAGTGATGGGAGGCACAATGAGCAGTTCTTC. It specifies CASSDGRHNEQFF.

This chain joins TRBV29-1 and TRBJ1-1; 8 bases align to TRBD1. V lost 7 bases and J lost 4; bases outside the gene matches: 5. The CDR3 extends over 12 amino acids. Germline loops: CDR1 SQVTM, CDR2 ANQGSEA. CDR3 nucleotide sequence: TGCAGCGCTAACAGGGGGAGCACTGAAGCTTTCTTT. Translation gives CSANRGSTEAFF.

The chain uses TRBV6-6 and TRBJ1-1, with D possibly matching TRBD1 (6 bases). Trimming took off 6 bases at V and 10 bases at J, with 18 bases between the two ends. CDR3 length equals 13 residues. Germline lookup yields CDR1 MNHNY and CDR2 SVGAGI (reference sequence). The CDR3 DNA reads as TGTGCCAGCAGCCCTCCGGGACACGAGGGAGCTTTCTTT. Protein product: CASSPPGHEGAFF.

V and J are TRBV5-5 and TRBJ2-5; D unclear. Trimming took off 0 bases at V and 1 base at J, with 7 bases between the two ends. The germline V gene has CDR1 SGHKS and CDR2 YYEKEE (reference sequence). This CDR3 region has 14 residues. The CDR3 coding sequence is TGTGCCAGCAGCTTGGCACGGTTCCAAGAGACCCAGTACTTC. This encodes CASSLARFQETQYF.

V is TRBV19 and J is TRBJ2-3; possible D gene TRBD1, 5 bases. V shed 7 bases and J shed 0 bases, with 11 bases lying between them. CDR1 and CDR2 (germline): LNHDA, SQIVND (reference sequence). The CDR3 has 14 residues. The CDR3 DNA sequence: TGTGCCAGTAAAACAGGCCCAAGCACAGATACGCAGTATTTT. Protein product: CASKTGPSTDTQYF.

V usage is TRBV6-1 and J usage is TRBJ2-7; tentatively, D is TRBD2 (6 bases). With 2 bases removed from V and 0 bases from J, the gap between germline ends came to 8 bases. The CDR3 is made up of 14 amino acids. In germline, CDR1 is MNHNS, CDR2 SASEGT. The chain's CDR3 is CASSERGSSYEQYV. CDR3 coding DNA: TGTGCCAGCAGTGAACGGGGGAGCTCCTACGAGCAGTACGTC.

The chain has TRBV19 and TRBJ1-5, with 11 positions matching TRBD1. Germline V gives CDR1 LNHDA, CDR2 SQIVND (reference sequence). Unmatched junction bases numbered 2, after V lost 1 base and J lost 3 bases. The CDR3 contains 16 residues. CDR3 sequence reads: CASSIGDRGFNQPQHF. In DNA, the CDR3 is TGTGCCAGTAGTATAGGGGACAGGGGGTTCAATCAGCCCCAGCATTTT.

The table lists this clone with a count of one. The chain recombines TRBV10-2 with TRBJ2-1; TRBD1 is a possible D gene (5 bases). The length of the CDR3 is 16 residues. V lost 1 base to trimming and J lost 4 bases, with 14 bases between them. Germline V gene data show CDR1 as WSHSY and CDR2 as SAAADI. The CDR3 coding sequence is TGCGCCAGCAGTGAGTTCCAGGGCAGCCTTTACAATGAGCAGTTCTTC. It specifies CASSEFQGSLYNEQFF.

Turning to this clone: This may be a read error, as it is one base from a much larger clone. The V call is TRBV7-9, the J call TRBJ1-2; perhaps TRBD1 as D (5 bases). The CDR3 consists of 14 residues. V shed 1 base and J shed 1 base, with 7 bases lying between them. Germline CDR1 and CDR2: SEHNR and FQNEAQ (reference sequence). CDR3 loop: CASSLGQLNYGYTF. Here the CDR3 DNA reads TGTGCCAGCAGCTTAGGACAGCTTAACTATGGCTACACCTTC.